The clone carrying this TCR beta chain came up a few times. Its antigen remains unknown. This entry is derived from a study of T cells in Graves' hyperthyroidism and ophthalmopathy. TCR beta CDR3 regions were amplified from RNA. HTBI primers drove first-round RT-PCR of the TCR CDR3. TCRdb reprocessed the multiplex PCR reads via MiXCR and lists one record per CDR3 protein. In the table there are some 770,000 distinct CDR3 sequences, 16% of which are singletons. Study-level results: Blood also held most thyroid clonotypes expanded beyond 0.001.

The CDR3 has 16 amino acids. Germline V gene data show CDR1 as MDHEN and CDR2 as SYDVKM. The V and J ends lost 4 bases and 0 bases respectively, with 15 bases between them. An absence of ophthalmopathy progression within 18 months meant stable Graves' hyperthyroidism. Newly diagnosed hyperthyroidism patients aged 18 to 65 years had disease lasting under 2 months. The authors obtained PBMCs from more than 9.5 ml of fresh peripheral blood. The sample taken for sequencing was blood. This sequence originates from a man between 18 and 29 years old with Graves' hyperthyroidism. This sequence joins TRBV28 and TRBJ1-2; D is possibly TRBD1 (5 bases). The CDR3 DNA is TGTGCCAGCAGTTGGGGGGGTGTAAGGTCTAACTATGGCTACACCTTC. As protein: CASSWGGVRSNYGYTF.